This passage covers 27 T cell receptor beta chains from one sample sequenced in a study of cytomegalovirus exposure and HLA in healthy donors. PCR was performed using 60 Vbeta and 13 Jbeta primers. Produced via immunoSEQ multiplex PCR; TCRdb's table is partial and in-frame only. This table holds some 98,000 clones, about a tenth found once. The sequenced sample consisted of PBMCs. The receptors were sampled from a man between 50 and 59 years old in good health and CMV-seropositive.

The rearrangement joins TRBV7-9 to TRBJ1-2; D is uncertain. The CDR3 loop spans 11 amino acids. The germline V gene has CDR1 SEHNR and CDR2 FQNEAQ (reference sequence). Trimming shortened V by 5 bases and J by 8 bases, and 9 bases separated the two germline ends. This CDR3 reads CASSRTGGYTF. The CDR3 nucleotides read TGTGCCAGCAGCCGAACGGGGGGCTACACCTTC. Looking up the rest from reference TRBV7-9 and TRBJ1-2 gives the full variable domain: DTGVSQNPRHKITKRGQNVTFRCDPISEHNRLYWYRQTLGQGPEFLTYFQNEAQLEKSRLLSDRFSAERPKGSFSTLEIQRTEQGDSAMYLCASSRTGGYTFGSGTRLTVV.

The V gene is TRBV30, the J gene TRBJ2-4; D might be TRBD2 (7 bases). CDR1 GTSNPN and CDR2 SVGIG come from the germline V gene (reference sequence). V shed 8 bases and J shed 9 bases, with 14 bases lying between them. This CDR3 contains 11 residues. CDR3 DNA sequence: TGTGCCGGGGGGGCAGTTCGCATTCAGTACTTC. It yields the protein CAGGAVRIQYF.

The chain uses TRBV29-1 and TRBJ1-1; D is unresolved. The V gene lost 5 bases and the J gene lost 0 bases, with 7 bases spanning the gap. The CDR3 consists of 12 residues. Germline V gene lookup returns CDR1 SQVTM and CDR2 ANQGSEA. CDR3 in DNA: TGCAGCGTTAACAGAATGAACACTGAAGCTTTCTTT. Encoded protein: CSVNRMNTEAFF.

The V gene is TRBV27, the J gene TRBJ2-7; 9 nucleotides align to TRBD1. Germline V lookup: CDR1 MNHEY, CDR2 SMNVEV (reference sequence). Losses at the gene ends were 11 bases for V and 4 bases for J; bases not matched to a gene: 27. The CDR3 contains 19 residues. CDR3 sequence (DNA): TGTGCCGGGCCCGGTACCCGGGACAGGGAAAGGACCGACTTTTACGAGCAGTACTTC. It translates to CAGPGTRDRERTDFYEQYF.

This clone was detected a few times. Distinct nucleotide sequences in the sample also encode this CDR3. This chain links TRBV5-1 with TRBJ1-6; TRBD1 aligns across 7 bases. There are 16 residues in the CDR3. With 5 bases clipped from V and 0 bases from J, the junction kept 5 bases outside the gene matches. Germline loops: CDR1 SGHRS, CDR2 YFSETQ. The CDR3 spells CASRDRLSSYNSPLHF. In DNA, the CDR3 is TGCGCCAGCAGGGACAGGTTAAGCTCCTATAATTCACCCCTCCACTTT.

The V gene is TRBV10-3, the J gene TRBJ1-1; tentatively, D is TRBD1 (6 bases). Trimming shortened V by 6 bases and J by 0 bases, and 11 bases separated the two germline ends. CDR1 ENHRY and CDR2 SYGVKD come from the germline V gene. CDR3 length: 14 amino acids. CDR3 nucleotides: TGTGCCATCAGACAGGGCAATATGAACACTGAAGCTTTCTTT. Protein product: CAIRQGNMNTEAFF.

The J gene is TRBJ2-1, the V gene TRBV2, with a possible D match to TRBD1 (6 bases). The CDR3 contains 13 residues. Germline V CDR1 and CDR2: SNHLY, FYNNEI. Trimming left V 3 bases short and J 10 bases short, with 13 bases between. CDR3: CASSEDRRREQFF. CDR3 bases: TGTGCCAGCAGTGAGGACAGACGAAGGGAGCAGTTCTTC.

The CDR3 DNA reads as TGTGCCAGCAGTTTTCAGGGAGGACGAGAGACCCAGTACTTC. This encodes CASSFQGGRETQYF. The rearrangement links TRBV28 to TRBJ2-5, with a weak D call TRBD2 (6 bases). V gave up 3 bases and J gave up 4 bases, with 12 bases separating them. Germline V lookup: CDR1 MDHEN, CDR2 SYDVKM. The CDR3 totals 14 residues.

This clone appeared a few times. V gene TRBV10-3 combines with J gene TRBJ1-2; D call uncertain. V gave up 0 bases and J gave up 5 bases, with 7 bases separating them. Germline CDR1 ENHRY, CDR2 SYGVKD. This CDR3 contains 13 residues. The chain's CDR3 is CAISESSGYGYTF. CDR3 in DNA: TGTGCCATCAGTGAGTCTTCAGGATATGGCTACACCTTC.

This clone has just a few counts. One end of the junction is discordant with germline, which a read error may explain. The chain carries TRBV30 and TRBJ2-1, with 9 bases matching TRBD1. Germline CDR1 and CDR2: GTSNPN and SVGIG (reference sequence). The CDR3 consists of 15 residues. CDR3 residues: CAWRGGTGSSNEQFF. The CDR3 DNA reads as TGTGCCTGGAGAGGCGGGACAGGGTCCTCCAATGAGCAGTTCTTC.

This clone was counted between two and nine times. The V gene is TRBV10-3, the J gene TRBJ2-3, with TRBD2 identical over 12 bases. After removal of 5 bases from V and 1 base from J, the junction contained 4 bases not matched to a gene. The CDR3 has 16 amino acids. Germline CDR1 ENHRY, CDR2 SYGVKD. The DNA of the CDR3 is TGTGCCATCAGTCCCCTAGCGGGAGGGCGCACAGATACGCAGTATTTT. It yields the protein CAISPLAGGRTDTQYF.

V usage is TRBV19 and J usage is TRBJ2-1, with TRBD2 identical over 7 bases. J lost 0 bases, V lost 3 bases, and 2 bases had no gene match. There are 15 residues in the CDR3. CDR1 and CDR2 (germline): LNHDA, SQIVND (reference sequence). The CDR3 sequence is CASSIGGGSYNEQFF. CDR3 coding DNA: TGTGCCAGTAGTATTGGCGGGGGCTCCTACAATGAGCAGTTCTTC.

The chain uses TRBV30 and TRBJ2-5; 10 bases are shared with TRBD1. The CDR3 runs to 23 residues. With V trimmed by 2 bases and J by 6 bases, 33 bases remained unmatched. Germline CDR1 GTSNPN, CDR2 SVGIG (reference sequence). CDR3 in amino acids: CAWSWGQGPVSVQNQKTMKTQYF. As DNA, the CDR3 is TGTGCCTGGAGTTGGGGACAGGGGCCTGTCTCTGTCCAGAATCAGAAAACAATGAAGACCCAGTACTTC.

This clone was counted between two and nine times. The chain combines TRBV4-2 with TRBJ1-6, with TRBD1 matching 7 bases. The length of the CDR3 is 16 residues. Losses at the gene ends were 0 bases for V and 7 bases for J; bases not matched to a gene: 6. Germline V gene lookup returns CDR1 LGHNA and CDR2 YNFKEQ. The CDR3 DNA is TGTGCCAGCAGCCAAGATCCCAAGACAGGGAATTCACCCCTCCACTTT. It is translated as CASSQDPKTGNSPLHF.

This rearrangement joins TRBV6-1 to TRBJ1-4; TRBD1 agrees at 8 bases. This CDR3 has 14 residues. Germline values: CDR1 MNHNS, CDR2 SASEGT. V shed 1 base and J 10 bases; nucleotides not matched to a gene: 5. CDR3 sequence: CASSEGQGAGKLFF. For the CDR3, the DNA is TGTGCCAGCAGTGAAGGGCAGGGGGCGGGAAAACTGTTTTTT.

This clone was counted only a few times. The gene calls are TRBV14 and TRBJ2-1; D remains ambiguous. The V and J ends lost 4 bases and 7 bases respectively, with 14 bases between them. The CDR3 is made up of 14 amino acids. Germline CDR1 is SGHDN and CDR2 is FVKESK. DNA of the CDR3: TGTGCCAGCAGCCTAACTACGTTATGGAATGAGCAGTTCTTC. As protein: CASSLTTLWNEQFF.

The chain has TRBV27 and TRBJ2-1, with a tentative D call TRBD1 (6 bases). Germline V gene data show CDR1 as MNHEY and CDR2 as SMNVEV (reference sequence). Trimming took 5 bases from V and 6 from J, leaving 14 bases between them. This CDR3 comprises 14 residues. The CDR3 DNA is TGTGCCAGCAGTGCGGACAGTGGTACCAATGAGCAGTTCTTC. Residues: CASSADSGTNEQFF.

This clone has only a few counts. V gene TRBV7-9 combines with J gene TRBJ2-7, with 9 bases fitting TRBD1. The CDR3 covers 16 residues. J lost 5 bases, V lost 2 bases, and 10 bases had no gene match. The V gene's germline CDR1 is SEHNR and CDR2 FQNEAQ (reference sequence). Written as DNA, the CDR3 is TGTGCCAGCAGCTTACTTCCGGGACAGGGCCCGCACGAGCAGTACTTC. Translating it yields CASSLLPGQGPHEQYF. The entire variable domain, with the rest obtained from reference TRBV7-9 and TRBJ2-7, is as follows: DTGVSQNPRHKITKRGQNVTFRCDPISEHNRLYWYRQTLGQGPEFLTYFQNEAQLEKSRLLSDRFSAERPKGSFSTLEIQRTEQGDSAMYLCASSLLPGQGPHEQYFGPGTRLTVT.

This clone was detected a few times. The rearrangement joins TRBV29-1 to TRBJ1-2, with 9 bases aligning to TRBD1. With V trimmed by 4 bases and J by 4 bases, 13 bases remained unmatched. The CDR3 contains 16 residues. Germline assignment: CDR1 SQVTM and CDR2 ANQGSEA. CDR3 residues: CSVGGTWDRDFYGYTF. In DNA, the CDR3 is TGCAGCGTTGGGGGGACGTGGGACAGGGATTTCTATGGCTACACCTTC.

This clone was seen a handful of times. CDR3 protein: CASSLARTSQETQYF. The DNA of the CDR3 is TGTGCCAGCAGCTTAGCTCGGACTTCCCAAGAGACCCAGTACTTC. J is TRBJ2-5 and V is TRBV5-4; perhaps TRBD2 as D (5 bases). CDR1 is SGHNT and CDR2 is YYREEE in the germline V gene (reference sequence). The ends were cut back, 2 bases at V and 1 base at J, with 12 bases in the middle. The CDR3 is 15 amino acids.

This clone has at least ten counts. The CDR3 nucleotides are TGTGCCAGCAGCAGTCGACAGGGAGTCGGTGGAAACACCATATATTTT. Its protein is CASSSRQGVGGNTIYF. The chain combines TRBV9 with TRBJ1-3; TRBD1 aligns across 7 bases. In germline, CDR1 is SGDLS, CDR2 YYNGEE. After removal of 4 bases from V and 3 bases from J, the junction contained 10 bases not matched to a gene. The CDR3 sequence is 16 residues long.

This clone was seen a few times. The chain recombines TRBV4-1 with TRBJ1-5; possible D gene TRBD1, 6 bases. Trimming stripped 3 bases from V and 3 bases from J, with 9 bases between. Germline CDR1 reads MGHRA; CDR2 reads YSYEKL. The CDR3 has 14 residues. In DNA form, the CDR3 reads TGCGCCAGCAGCCAGGGGGCAACCAATCAGCCCCAGCATTTT. Protein product: CASSQGATNQPQHF.

This chain uses TRBV5-1 with TRBJ2-7; 9 nucleotides align to TRBD2. Germline V lookup: CDR1 SGHRS, CDR2 YFSETQ. V dropped 0 bases and J dropped 5; count of bases not matched to a gene: 15. This CDR3 spans 18 amino acids. The CDR3 DNA reads as TGCGCCAGCAGCTTGGCTAGAAGTTCGGGACTAGCTAGCGACGAGCAGTACTTC. Its translation is CASSLARSSGLASDEQYF.

This rearrangement joins TRBV28 to TRBJ2-7; weak D call: TRBD1 (5 bases). The CDR3 is made up of 12 amino acids. The V end lost 7 bases, the J end lost 3 bases, and 10 bases lay between the germline ends. The germline CDR1 and CDR2 sequences are MDHEN and SYDVKM. DNA for the CDR3: TGTGCCAGCATTGGACAATACTACGAGCAGTACTTC. The encoded protein is CASIGQYYEQYF. Drawing the rest from reference TRBV28 and TRBJ2-7, the complete variable domain is DVKVTQSSRYLVKRTGEKVFLECVQDMDHENMFWYRQDPGLGLRLIYFSYDVKMKEKGDIPEGYSVSREKKERFSLILESASTNQTSMYLCASIGQYYEQYFGPGTRLTVT.

The chain has TRBV30 and TRBJ1-1, with D perhaps TRBD1 (5 bases). CDR1 is GTSNPN, CDR2 SVGIG, per germline (reference sequence). This CDR3 spans 13 amino acids. Deletions cut 1 base from V and 0 bases from J, with 6 bases between. The CDR3 nucleotides are TGTGCCTGGAGTGGGGACTTGAACACTGAAGCTTTCTTT. Translation: CAWSGDLNTEAFF.

This clone has just a few counts. The chain uses TRBV7-9 and TRBJ2-7; 11 bases match TRBD2. J lost 3 bases, V lost 5 bases, and 6 bases had no gene match. The V gene's germline CDR1 is SEHNR and CDR2 FQNEAQ (reference sequence). This CDR3 is 15 amino acids long. CDR3 DNA sequence: TGTGCCAGCAGCCTGGCTAGCGGGGGGAACTACGAGCAGTACTTC. It codes for CASSLASGGNYEQYF.

This clone was counted between two and nine times. The J gene is TRBJ1-5, the V gene TRBV28, with a tentative D call TRBD1 (6 bases). V was cut by 6 bases and J by 3 bases, with 15 bases left in between. Germline CDR1 reads MDHEN; CDR2 reads SYDVKM. The CDR3 loop spans 15 amino acids. As DNA, the CDR3 is TGTGCCAGCAGCTCGACGACAGGCTCCAATCAGCCCCAGCATTTT. Residues: CASSSTTGSNQPQHF.